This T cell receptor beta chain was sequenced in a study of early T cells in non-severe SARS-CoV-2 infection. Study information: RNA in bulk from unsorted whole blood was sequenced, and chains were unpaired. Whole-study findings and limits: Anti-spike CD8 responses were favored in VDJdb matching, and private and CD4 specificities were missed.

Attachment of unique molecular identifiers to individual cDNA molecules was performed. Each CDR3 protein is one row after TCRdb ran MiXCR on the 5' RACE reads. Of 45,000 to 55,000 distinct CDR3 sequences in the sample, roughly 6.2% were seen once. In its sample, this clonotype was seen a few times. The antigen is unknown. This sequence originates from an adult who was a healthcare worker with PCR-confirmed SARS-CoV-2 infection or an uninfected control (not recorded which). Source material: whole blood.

CDR3 DNA: TGTGCCAGCAGCTTAGAAGGGCCGCGGGTTTCACCCCTCCACTTT. Amino acid sequence: CASSLEGPRVSPLHF. The chain uses TRBV7-2 and TRBJ1-6; D gene uncertain. This CDR3 is built from 15 residues. From germline, CDR1 is SGHTA and CDR2 FQGNSA. Trimming removed 1 base at V and 9 bases at J, with 13 bases between.